This is a list of T cell receptor beta chains from one sample in a study of cytomegalovirus exposure and HLA in healthy donors. The assay was immunoSEQ multiplex PCR, and TCRdb's table has in-frame clones only and misses some. The sample has approximately 160,000 clones, roughly 95% seen once. The material sequenced was PBMCs. These receptors originate from a woman under 30 in good health and CMV-seronegative. The CDR3 runs from the conserved cysteine through the conserved F or W. The D gene is left open where the match is weak. A row's size may be missing; if present it is once, few, many or a size class.

D	size	V	J	DNA	CDR3
.	.	TRBV6-5	TRBJ1-1	TGTGCCAGCAACCCCAGGCCAGGGGCGTACACTGAAGCTTTCTTT	CASNPRPGAYTEAFF
.	few	TRBV27	TRBJ1-6	TGTGCCAGCAGTCAGAACAGGGATTCACCCCTCCACTTT	CASSQNRDSPLHF
.	.	TRBV9	TRBJ2-7	TGTGCCAGCAGCGTAGGGGGGGACTCCTACGAGCAGTACTTC	CASSVGGDSYEQYF
TRBD1	.	TRBV2	TRBJ1-1	TGTGCCAGCAGTGATTCGGGGACAGGGACCATGAACACTGAAGCTTTCTTT	CASSDSGTGTMNTEAFF
TRBD1	.	TRBV30	TRBJ1-3	TGTGCCTGGGGGACAGTCTCTGGAAACACCATATATTTT	CAWGTVSGNTIYF
.	.	TRBV5-6	TRBJ1-2	TGTGCCAGCAGCTTTGACACCACCCACTATGGCTACACCTTC	CASSFDTTHYGYTF
.	.	TRBV10-2	TRBJ2-5	TGCGCCAGCAGCGGGAACCGTGCCCAAGAGACCCAGTACTTC	CASSGNRAQETQYF
.	.	TRBV27	TRBJ2-7	TGTGCCAGCAGGCGGGGTACACTTATATCTGGCGAGCAGTACTTC	CASRRGTLISGEQYF
TRBD1	.	TRBV5-6	TRBJ1-2	TGTGCCACCTCACGGGGGCCCGGGACAGGGAACTATGGCTACACCTTC	CATSRGPGTGNYGYTF
TRBD1	.	TRBV29-1	TRBJ1-2	TGCAGCTCATATAAGACAGGGGGTTATGGCTACACCTTC	CSSYKTGGYGYTF
TRBD2	.	TRBV7-2	TRBJ2-5	TGTGCCAGCAGCTTAGGTCTAGCGGGGGGGGAGACCCAGTACTTC	CASSLGLAGGETQYF